One and the same sample provided the 5 T cell receptor beta chains below, sequenced in a study of breast tumors, draining lymph nodes, adjacent tissues. Breast cancer patients provided tissue from their axillary draining lymph nodes. TCRdb ran MiXCR on the multiplex PCR reads and lists one entry per CDR3 protein. The sample shows 150,000 to 200,000 distinct CDR3 sequences, about 30% of them seen only once. The sequenced sample consisted of axillary lymph node tissue. These receptors came from a female donor with breast cancer. Some clones in this sample may be carry-over from other donors' samples.

This clonotype showed up just a few times. The chain uses TRBV10-2 and TRBJ2-5; TRBD2 matches at 12 bases. The CDR3 has 16 amino acids. The germline CDR1 and CDR2 sequences are WSHSY and SAAADI. Unmatched junction bases numbered 10, after V lost 6 bases and J lost 5 bases. CDR3 sequence reads: CASRGPSGGAGETQYF. CDR3 bases: TGCGCCAGCAGGGGTCCTAGCGGGGGGGCCGGTGAGACCCAGTACTTC.

This sequence joins TRBV6-5 and TRBJ1-5; D may be TRBD1 (6 bases). Trimming took off 0 bases at V and 14 bases at J, with 23 bases between the two ends. Germline-derived CDR1 and CDR2 are MNHEY and SVGAGI. The CDR3 loop spans 16 amino acids. CDR3 coding DNA: TGTGCCAGCAGTTACTCGTCACGGGGGGCATTAAACAATGAGCATTTT. Its protein is CASSYSSRGALNNEHF.

This clonotype was seen a handful of times. A much larger clonotype is one base distant, so this may be a read error. CDR3 sequence reads: CSAVDYTDTPYF. The CDR3 nucleotides are TGCAGTGCCGTGGATTACACAGATACGCCGTATTTT. The V gene is TRBV20-1, the J gene TRBJ2-3, with D unresolved. CDR1 and CDR2 (germline): DFQATT, SNEGSKA (reference sequence). The CDR3 runs to 12 residues.

A remark on this clonotype: This may stem from a read error, because a much larger clone lies one nucleotide away. The gene calls are TRBV27 and TRBJ2-3; 12 bases match TRBD2. Germline lookup yields CDR1 MNHEY and CDR2 SMNVEV (reference sequence). V was clipped by 11 bases and J by 4 bases; unmatched bases: 10. This CDR3 spans 15 amino acids. The DNA for the CDR3 is TGTGCCGCACTTAGACTAGCGGGAGATTCAGATACGCAGTATTTT. Translating it yields CAALRLAGDSDTQYF.

The chain combines TRBV19 with TRBJ2-3; the D call may be TRBD1 or TRBD2 (6 bases each). The germline V and J ends were trimmed by 5 bases and 6 bases, with 15 bases remaining between them. This CDR3 is built from 14 residues. From germline, CDR1 is LNHDA and CDR2 SQIVND (reference sequence). CDR3 sequence (DNA): TGTGCCAGTAGTGTGGTGGGGGGCCGGGATACGCAGTATTTT. Its protein is CASSVVGGRDTQYF.